Below, 7 T cell receptor beta chains from the same sample are listed, as sequenced in a study of T cells in Graves' hyperthyroidism and ophthalmopathy. Amplification targeted TCR beta CDR3 regions from RNA transcripts. The HTBI primer set served for first-round RT-PCR of the TCR CDR3. TCRdb fed the multiplex PCR reads into MiXCR, producing one record per CDR3 protein. The sample has around 520,000 distinct CDR3 sequences, roughly an eighth seen once. The sample was blood. These receptors came from a woman under 30 with Graves' hyperthyroidism.

In the case of this clonotype: A clone one base away is much larger, so this may be a read error. The chain combines TRBV5-1 with TRBJ2-1; the D gene could be TRBD1 or TRBD2 (5 bases each). The germline V gene has CDR1 SGHRS and CDR2 YFSETQ. The CDR3 has 14 residues. Deletions cut 7 bases from V and 14 bases from J, with 25 bases between. The CDR3 nucleotides read TGCGCCAGCCGACTACAGGAACGTGGCGGACGAAAGTTCTTC. This sequence encodes CASRLQERGGRKFF.

The V gene is TRBV14, the J gene TRBJ1-1; D perhaps matches TRBD1 (6 bases). Germline V gene sequence: CDR1 SGHDN, CDR2 FVKESK. The ends were cut back, 2 bases at V and 5 bases at J, with 9 bases in the middle. The CDR3 is 13 residues long. The CDR3 DNA sequence: TGTGCCAGCAGCCAATCCACAGGGACTGAAGCTTTCTTT. Protein: CASSQSTGTEAFF. Drawing the rest from reference TRBV14 and TRBJ1-1, the complete variable domain is EAGVTQFPSHSVIEKGQTVTLRCDPISGHDNLYWYRRVMGKEIKFLLHFVKESKQDESGMPNNRFLAERTGGTYSTLKVQPAELEDSGVYFCASSQSTGTEAFFGQGTRLTVV.

This clonotype was observed a handful of times. V and J are TRBV18 and TRBJ2-1; 7 bases agree with TRBD1. CDR3 size: 17 residues. Trimming removed 0 bases from V and 1 base from J; junction bases left unmatched: 6. Per germline, CDR1 KGHSH and CDR2 LQKENI. The CDR3 spells CASSPPQGQVSYNEQFF. The CDR3 DNA reads as TGTGCCAGCTCACCACCGCAAGGACAGGTTTCCTACAATGAGCAGTTCTTC.

This clonotype was picked up many times. The gene calls are TRBV7-9 and TRBJ2-1; 8 nucleotides match TRBD2. The germline V gene has CDR1 SEHNR and CDR2 FQNEAQ (reference sequence). V lost 0 bases to trimming and J lost 8 bases; unmatched junction nucleotides: 12. The CDR3 is 17 amino acids. The CDR3 DNA reads TGTGCCAGCAGCTTAGCTCTTAACCCGGGAGGGGGGTATGAGCAGTTCTTC. It specifies CASSLALNPGGGYEQFF.

The rearrangement uses TRBV7-2 and TRBJ1-3; D is unresolved. In germline, CDR1 is SGHTA, CDR2 FQGNSA. V was trimmed by 1 base and J by 2 bases, leaving 6 bases between them. The CDR3 contains 14 residues. CDR3 sequence reads: CASSLGEPGNTIYF. CDR3 nucleotide sequence: TGTGCCAGCAGCTTAGGCGAGCCTGGAAACACCATATATTTT.

This clonotype was found many times. The gene calls are TRBV7-3 and TRBJ2-1, with TRBD2 as a possible D gene (6 bases). Germline CDR1 and CDR2: SGHTA and FQGTGA. Trimming pared 5 bases from V and 8 bases from J, leaving 13 bases between. This CDR3 region has 13 residues. The CDR3 DNA sequence: TGTGCCAGCAGCGCCCGGGACTCCGATGAGCAGTTCTTC. Residues: CASSARDSDEQFF.

The J gene is TRBJ2-7, the V gene TRBV6-2 or TRBV6-3; 9 nucleotides agree with TRBD2. Germline V gives CDR1 MNHEY, CDR2 SVGEGT. V shed 8 bases, J shed 3 bases, and the junction held 8 bases outside the gene matches. The CDR3 length is 14 residues. DNA of the CDR3: TGTGCCAGCCGGAAGGCGGGAGGGAGCTACGAGCAGTACTTC. It specifies CASRKAGGSYEQYF.